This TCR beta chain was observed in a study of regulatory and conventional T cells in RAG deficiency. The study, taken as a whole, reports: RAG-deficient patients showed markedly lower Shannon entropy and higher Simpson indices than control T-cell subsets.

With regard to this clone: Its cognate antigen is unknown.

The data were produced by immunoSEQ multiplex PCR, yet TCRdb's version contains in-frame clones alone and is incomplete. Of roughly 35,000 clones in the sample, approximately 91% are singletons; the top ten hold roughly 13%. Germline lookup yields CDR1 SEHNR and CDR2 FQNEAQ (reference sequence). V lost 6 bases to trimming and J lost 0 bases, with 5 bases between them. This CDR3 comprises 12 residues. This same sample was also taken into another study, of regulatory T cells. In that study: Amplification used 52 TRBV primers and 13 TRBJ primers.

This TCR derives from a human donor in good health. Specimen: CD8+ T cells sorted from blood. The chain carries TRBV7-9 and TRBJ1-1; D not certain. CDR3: CASSNMNTEAFF. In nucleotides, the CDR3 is TGTGCCAGCAGTAACATGAACACTGAAGCTTTCTTT.